This T cell receptor (beta chain) was captured in a study of T cell responses to AZD1222 COVID-19 vaccine. Findings and caveats of the study: Among spike-specific TCRs, nearly half reportedly target unmutated variant regions. None of the repertoires were sampled until the peak T cell response had passed. A mostly white British donor set with more females was recruited, and clonal diversity was possibly underestimated. Researchers report vaccine-associated CD4 TCRs spanning spike, with dominance at 160-218 and 743-854.

This CDR3 is built from 16 residues. Trimming removed 0 bases at V and 3 bases at J, with 15 bases between. The germline gives CDR1 MNHNS, CDR2 SASEGT. A remark on this clone: Its antigen is still unknown.

TCRdb's copy holds only in-frame clones and misses some; the assay was immunoSEQ multiplex PCR. The data hold fewer than 130,000 clones, with roughly nine tenths observed a single time. This specimen consisted of peripheral blood, obtained 28 days after the second AZD1222 dose. This chain connects TRBV6-1 to TRBJ2-7; D perhaps matches TRBD2 (5 bases). The TCR originated in an adult who received the AZD1222 COVID-19 vaccine. The chain's CDR3 is CASSEALAVEVYEQYF. CDR3 nucleotide sequence: TGTGCCAGCAGTGAAGCTCTGGCGGTGGAGGTCTACGAGCAGTACTTC.